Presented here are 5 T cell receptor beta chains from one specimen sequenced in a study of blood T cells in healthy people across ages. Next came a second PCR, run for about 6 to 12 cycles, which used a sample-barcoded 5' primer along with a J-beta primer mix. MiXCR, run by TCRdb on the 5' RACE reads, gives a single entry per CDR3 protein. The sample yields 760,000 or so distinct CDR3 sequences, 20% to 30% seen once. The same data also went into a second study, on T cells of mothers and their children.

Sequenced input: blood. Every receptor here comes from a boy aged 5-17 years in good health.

CDR3 protein: CSAWTANTGELFF. The CDR3 bases are TGCAGCGCCTGGACGGCGAACACCGGGGAGCTGTTTTTT. V gene TRBV29-1 combines with J gene TRBJ2-2; D gene ambiguous. V was pared by 7 bases and J by 0 bases, with 9 bases between. The CDR3 is made up of 13 amino acids. The germline CDR1 and CDR2 sequences are SQVTM and ANQGSEA.

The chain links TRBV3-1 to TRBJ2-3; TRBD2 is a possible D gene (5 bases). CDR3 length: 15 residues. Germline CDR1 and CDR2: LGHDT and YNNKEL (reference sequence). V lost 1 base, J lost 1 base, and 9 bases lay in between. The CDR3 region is CASSQVSAGTDTQYF. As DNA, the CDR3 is TGTGCCAGCAGCCAAGTTAGCGCGGGCACAGATACGCAGTATTTT.

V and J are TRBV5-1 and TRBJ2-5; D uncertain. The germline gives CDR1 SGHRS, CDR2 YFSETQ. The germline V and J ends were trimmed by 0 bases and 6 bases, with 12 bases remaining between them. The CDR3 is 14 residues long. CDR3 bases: TGCGCCAGCAGCTTGGAATCCGGCTCGAAGACCCAGTACTTC. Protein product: CASSLESGSKTQYF. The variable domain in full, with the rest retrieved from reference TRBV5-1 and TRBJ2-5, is KAGVTQTPRYLIKTRGQQVTLSCSPISGHRSVSWYQQTPGQGLQFLFEYFSETQRNKGNFPGRFSGRQFSNSRSEMNVSTLELGDSALYLCASSLESGSKTQYFGPGTRLLVL.

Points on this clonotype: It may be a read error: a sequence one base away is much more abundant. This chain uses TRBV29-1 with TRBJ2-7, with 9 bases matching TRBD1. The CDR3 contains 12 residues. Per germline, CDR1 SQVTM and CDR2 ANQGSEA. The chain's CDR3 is CSAGTGGYQQYF. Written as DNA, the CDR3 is TGCAGCGCCGGCACAGGGGGCTACCAGCAGTACTTC.

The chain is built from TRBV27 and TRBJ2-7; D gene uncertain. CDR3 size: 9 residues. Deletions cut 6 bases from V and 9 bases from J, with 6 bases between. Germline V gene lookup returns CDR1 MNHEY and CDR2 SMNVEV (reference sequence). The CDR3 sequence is CASRAGQYF. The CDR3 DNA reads TGTGCCAGCAGGGCTGGGCAGTACTTC.